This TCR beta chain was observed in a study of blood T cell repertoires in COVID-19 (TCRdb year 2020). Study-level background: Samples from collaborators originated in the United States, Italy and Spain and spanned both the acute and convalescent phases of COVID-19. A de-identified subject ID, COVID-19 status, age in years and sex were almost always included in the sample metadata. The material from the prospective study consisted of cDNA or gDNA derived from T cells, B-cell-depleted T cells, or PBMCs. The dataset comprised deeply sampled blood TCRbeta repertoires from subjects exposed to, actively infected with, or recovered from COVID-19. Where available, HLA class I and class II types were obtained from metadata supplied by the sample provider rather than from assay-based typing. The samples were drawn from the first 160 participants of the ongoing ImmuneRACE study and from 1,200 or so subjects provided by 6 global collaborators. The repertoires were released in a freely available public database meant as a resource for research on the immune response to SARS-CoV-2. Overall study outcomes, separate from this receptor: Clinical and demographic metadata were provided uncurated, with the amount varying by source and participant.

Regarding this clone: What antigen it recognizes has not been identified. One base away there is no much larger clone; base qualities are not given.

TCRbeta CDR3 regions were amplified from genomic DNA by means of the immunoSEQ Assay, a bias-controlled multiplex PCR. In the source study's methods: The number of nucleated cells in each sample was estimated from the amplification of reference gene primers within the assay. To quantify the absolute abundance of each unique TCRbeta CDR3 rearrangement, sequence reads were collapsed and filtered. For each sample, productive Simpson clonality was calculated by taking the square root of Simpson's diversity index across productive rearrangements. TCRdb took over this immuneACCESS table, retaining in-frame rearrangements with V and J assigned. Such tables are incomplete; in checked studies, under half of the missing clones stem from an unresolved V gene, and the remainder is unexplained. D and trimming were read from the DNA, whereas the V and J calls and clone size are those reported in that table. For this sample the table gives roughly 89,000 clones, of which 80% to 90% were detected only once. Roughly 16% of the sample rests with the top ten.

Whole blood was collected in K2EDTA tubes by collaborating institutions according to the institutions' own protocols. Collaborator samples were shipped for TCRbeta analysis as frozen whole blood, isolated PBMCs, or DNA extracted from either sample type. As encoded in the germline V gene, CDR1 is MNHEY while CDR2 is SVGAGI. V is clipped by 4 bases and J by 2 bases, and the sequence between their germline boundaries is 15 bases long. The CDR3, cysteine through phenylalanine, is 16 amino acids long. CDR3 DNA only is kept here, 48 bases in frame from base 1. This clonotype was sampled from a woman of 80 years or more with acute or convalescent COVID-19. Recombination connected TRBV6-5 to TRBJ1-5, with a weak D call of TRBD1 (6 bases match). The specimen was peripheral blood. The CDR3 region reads CASSFTGSGGNQPQHF. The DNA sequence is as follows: TGTGCCAGCAGTTTTACAGGGTCCGGGGGCAATCAGCCCCAGCATTTT.